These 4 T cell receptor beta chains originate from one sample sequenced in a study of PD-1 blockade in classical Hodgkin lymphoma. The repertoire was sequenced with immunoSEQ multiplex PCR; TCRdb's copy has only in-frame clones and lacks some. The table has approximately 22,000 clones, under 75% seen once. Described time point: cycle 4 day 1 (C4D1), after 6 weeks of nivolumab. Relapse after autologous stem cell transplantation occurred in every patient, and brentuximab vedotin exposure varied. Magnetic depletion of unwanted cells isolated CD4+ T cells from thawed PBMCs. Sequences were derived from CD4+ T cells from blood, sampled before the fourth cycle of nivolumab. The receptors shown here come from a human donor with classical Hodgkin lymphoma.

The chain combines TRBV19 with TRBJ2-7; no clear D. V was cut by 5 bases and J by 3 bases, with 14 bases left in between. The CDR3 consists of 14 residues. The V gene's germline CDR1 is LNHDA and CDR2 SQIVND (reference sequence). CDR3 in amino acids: CASSPTLVVYEQYF. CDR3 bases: TGTGCCAGTAGTCCCACCCTGGTAGTCTACGAGCAGTACTTC.

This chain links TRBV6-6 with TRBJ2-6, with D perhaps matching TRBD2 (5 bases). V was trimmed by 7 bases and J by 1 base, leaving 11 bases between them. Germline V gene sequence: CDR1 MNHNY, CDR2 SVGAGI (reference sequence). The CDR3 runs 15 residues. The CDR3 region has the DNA TGTGCCAGCACCTACCGGGGATCTGGGGCCAACGTCCTGACTTTC. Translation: CASTYRGSGANVLTF.

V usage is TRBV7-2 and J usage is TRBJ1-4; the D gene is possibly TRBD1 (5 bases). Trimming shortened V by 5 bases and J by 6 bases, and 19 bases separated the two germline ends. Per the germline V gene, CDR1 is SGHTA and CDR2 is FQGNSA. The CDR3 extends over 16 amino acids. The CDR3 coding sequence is TGTGCCAGCAGCCTAGTTGGGGACCAGAGGGATGAAAAACTGTTTTTT. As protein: CASSLVGDQRDEKLFF.

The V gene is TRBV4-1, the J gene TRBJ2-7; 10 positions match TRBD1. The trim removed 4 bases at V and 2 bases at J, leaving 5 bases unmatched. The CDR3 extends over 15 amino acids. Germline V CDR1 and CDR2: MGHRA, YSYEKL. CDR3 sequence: CASSRGGTGAYEQYF. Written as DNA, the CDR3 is TGCGCCAGCAGCCGAGGAGGGACAGGGGCCTACGAGCAGTACTTC.